Here is one TCR beta chain with its context. This clone was seen once. Which antigen it targets is not known. No base-level quality is on record; no much larger clone is a single base apart. The data were taken from a study of cytomegalovirus exposure and HLA in healthy donors (dated by TCRdb to the late 2010s). Some background on the complete study: According to a later analysis, one platform produced both the roughly 110 validation repertoires and the 700 or so repertoires of the first cohort. The study was designed to test whether signatures of past pathogen exposure could be identified by cataloging public T cell receptors. A separate validation cohort of approximately 130 different subjects was used in addition to the 666-subject first cohort. To predict cytomegalovirus infection status, the study combined high-throughput TCR immunosequencing, statistical association of individual TCRs with disease status, and machine learning.

The CDR3, from cysteine to phenylalanine, totals 15 residues. Left in the record is the CDR3 DNA by itself, 45 bases read in frame from the first base. For CDR1 and CDR2, the germline V gene lists MGHRA and YSYEKL. V sheds 0 bases and J sheds 6 bases, leaving 12 bases between their ends. Summary of the overall study and its limitations: In the study, about 150 TCR beta chains were listed as associated with cytomegalovirus. All 120 or so repertoires were used to score co-occurrence in the validation cohort in a later analysis, because that analysis had no HLA typing for the cohort. In a later analysis, TCRs clustered in the first cohort were found to also tend to co-occur in the 100 to 150 validation repertoires, with 94% of cluster scores above 0. Most TCR sequences were observed very rarely across donors, whereas some public TCRs were present in many individuals. In vitro tests confirmed that a few of the cytomegalovirus-associated TCR beta chains recognize cytomegalovirus antigens. The authors suggested that the approach could potentially be generalized to other disease states and immunological phenotypes. In both the original and validation cohorts, the classifier was reported to diagnose cytomegalovirus status with high specificity and sensitivity.

Donors formed part of the validation cohort, which comprised 95 to 150 subjects and was distinct from the first cohort of several hundred subjects. Libraries came from the immunoSEQ multiplex PCR assay. Regarding the original processing steps: A statistical classification framework was built to diagnose cytomegalovirus status from the catalog of TCR beta chain sequences. As stored in TCRdb, this immuneACCESS dataset retains in-frame rearrangements with V and J assigned. A fraction of the clones does not appear; measured against another copy, unresolved V genes explain less than half of the discrepancy, and the remainder lacks a known reason. The V and J calls and clone size come from that table; D and trimming were worked out from the DNA. The sample table shows 300,000 to 400,000 clones, and just over 85% are seen once. The top ten clonotypes cover roughly 0.8% of the sample.

This chain is built from TRBV4-1 and TRBJ2-1, and possibly TRBD1, on 6 matching bases. The clonotype originates from a woman aged 18-29 years in good health and CMV-seronegative. Source material: PBMCs. The DNA sequence is given as TGCGCCAGCAGCCAAGATCGGCGAGGGGGCAATGAGCAGTTCTTC. Translated, this gives CASSQDRRGGNEQFF.